What follows are 13 T cell receptor beta chains derived from one specimen sequenced in a study of blood T cell repertoires in COVID-19. The assay was immunoSEQ multiplex PCR, and TCRdb's table has in-frame clones only and misses some. In the table there are 120,000 or so clones, around 86% of which are singletons. The sequenced sample was peripheral blood. The receptors come from a man of 80 years or more with active or convalescent COVID-19.

The V and J genes are TRBV4-2 and TRBJ2-1; possibly TRBD1 for D (6 bases). The CDR3 totals 14 residues. Germline-derived CDR1 and CDR2 are LGHNA and YNFKEQ. V lost 1 base and J 9 bases, leaving 13 bases between the germline ends. CDR3 coding DNA: TGTGCCAGCAGCCAAGGTGGGGGCCGATTTGAGCAGTTCTTC. This codes for CASSQGGGRFEQFF.

The V and J genes are TRBV5-5 and TRBJ2-2; 9 bases match TRBD1. This CDR3 region has 16 residues. The V gene end was trimmed by 3 bases and the J gene end by 3 bases; junction bases not matched to a gene: 6. Per the germline V gene, CDR1 is SGHKS and CDR2 is YYEKEE (reference sequence). DNA of the CDR3: TGTGCCAGCAGCTCAAACAGGGGGCTGGACACCGGGGAGCTGTTTTTT. Translating it yields CASSSNRGLDTGELFF.

In this sample, this clone turned up once. The chain carries TRBV20-1 and TRBJ2-7; 8 bases line up with TRBD2. Germline CDR1 is DFQATT and CDR2 is SNEGSKA (reference sequence). V was clipped by 6 bases and J by 3 bases; unmatched bases: 1. This CDR3 region has 11 residues. This CDR3 is CSAAGDYEQYF. The CDR3 DNA sequence: TGCAGTGCAGCGGGAGACTACGAGCAGTACTTC.

This clone was seen only a few times. The chain couples TRBV3-1 (or the pseudogene TRBV3-2) to TRBJ2-1; TRBD2 agrees at 13 bases. Trimming took 4 bases from V and 10 from J; bases not matched to a gene: 7. The length of the CDR3 is 15 residues. CDR1 and CDR2 from the germline V gene are LGHDT and YNNKEL (reference sequence). The CDR3 protein is CASSLGTSGVLEQFF. The CDR3 DNA reads TGTGCCAGCAGCCTAGGGACTAGCGGGGTCTTGGAGCAGTTCTTC.

The rearrangement links TRBV6-5 to TRBJ2-2, with D maybe TRBD2 (6 bases). The germline gives CDR1 MNHEY, CDR2 SVGAGI. The CDR3 runs 15 residues. The V end lost 5 bases, the J end lost 7 bases, and 17 bases lay between the germline ends. The CDR3 loop reads CASSISGGAVGELFF. The CDR3 region has the DNA TGTGCCAGCAGTATTAGCGGAGGGGCGGTCGGGGAGCTGTTTTTT.

V and J are TRBV2 and TRBJ2-2; no reliable D call. The V and J ends lost 8 bases and 1 base respectively, with 14 bases between them. Germline CDR1 SNHLY, CDR2 FYNNEI. The length of the CDR3 is 15 residues. The CDR3 here is CASSTETGNTGELFF. The CDR3 nucleotides are TGTGCCAGCTCGACGGAGACCGGGAACACCGGGGAGCTGTTTTTT.

The chain uses TRBV5-6 and TRBJ2-5, with D possibly matching TRBD1 (6 bases). The CDR3 runs 13 residues. The V end was cut by 0 bases, the J end by 7 bases, with 10 bases between. In germline, CDR1 is SGHDT, CDR2 YYEEEE. CDR3: CASSLGQVRTQYF. The CDR3 nucleotides are TGTGCCAGCAGCTTGGGACAGGTTCGGACCCAGTACTTC.

The chain recombines TRBV5-1 with TRBJ1-4, with D maybe TRBD1 (5 bases). The length of the CDR3 is 15 residues. CDR1 is SGHRS, CDR2 YFSETQ, per germline. V was clipped by 0 bases and J by 1 base, with 7 bases between them. CDR3 nucleotide sequence: TGCGCCAGCAGCTTGGAGGGGCGAACTAATGAAAAACTGTTTTTT. This encodes CASSLEGRTNEKLFF.

This clone was picked up one time. The genes are TRBV3-1 (or the pseudogene TRBV3-2) and TRBJ2-1, with 7 bases identical to TRBD2. V lost 0 bases and J lost 4; bases outside the gene matches: 3. CDR1 is LGHDT, CDR2 YNNKEL, per germline (reference sequence). This CDR3 spans 15 amino acids. This CDR3 is CASSQESGTYNEQFF. The DNA for the CDR3 is TGTGCCAGCAGCCAAGAGAGCGGGACGTACAATGAGCAGTTCTTC.

The chain links TRBV10-3 to TRBJ1-2; D remains unclear. The V gene lost 4 bases and the J gene lost 2 bases, with 20 bases spanning the gap. CDR3 size: 17 residues. Germline V gives CDR1 ENHRY, CDR2 SYGVKD. CDR3 coding DNA: TGTGCCATCAGTGCTCCGACGAGAGACACGGCAAACTATGGCTACACCTTC. Translated, it gives CAISAPTRDTANYGYTF.

This clone was picked up one time. The same CDR3 can be traced to other DNA sequences in this sample. V gene TRBV28 combines with J gene TRBJ1-2, with D possibly matching TRBD1 (5 bases). V was shortened by 3 bases and J by 2 bases, with 7 bases between the two germline ends. CDR1 and CDR2 from the germline V gene are MDHEN and SYDVKM. CDR3 size: 13 residues. The CDR3 here is CASSLPGNYGYTF. The DNA of the CDR3 is TGTGCCAGCAGTTTGCCAGGGAACTATGGCTACACCTTC.

The chain has TRBV19 and TRBJ1-3; maybe TRBD1 (6 bases). The V end lost 7 bases, the J end lost 4 bases, and 20 bases lay between the germline ends. CDR3 length: 16 residues. Germline CDR1 LNHDA, CDR2 SQIVND (reference sequence). The CDR3 protein is CASTKGTRGYGNTIYF. The CDR3 DNA sequence: TGTGCCAGTACCAAGGGGACCAGGGGCTACGGAAACACCATATATTTT.

This clone was seen only once. The chain recombines TRBV19 with TRBJ1-3; TRBD1 agrees at 7 bases. Germline CDR1 is LNHDA and CDR2 is SQIVND (reference sequence). The CDR3 loop spans 16 amino acids. The trim removed 4 bases at V and 0 bases at J, leaving 6 bases unmatched. Here the CDR3 reads CASSKDRTNSGNTIYF. Written as DNA, the CDR3 is TGTGCCAGTAGTAAGGACAGGACAAACTCTGGAAACACCATATATTTT.